Shown below are 5 T cell receptor beta chains from a single sample sequenced in a study of T cell repertoires in cytomegalovirus infection. TCRdb redid the calling of the reads with MiXCR, one entry per CDR3 protein. The data contain 150,000 to 200,000 distinct CDR3 sequences, roughly 9.8% of them singletons. Sequenced input: PBMCs. The source of these receptors is a human donor in good health (CMV status not recorded). Some clones in this sample may be carry-over from other donors' samples.

This clonotype was recorded at least ten times. This chain uses TRBV7-2 with TRBJ2-2; D tentatively reads TRBD1 or TRBD2 (5 bases each). The CDR3 is 16 amino acids. The V end was cut by 2 bases, the J end by 1 base, with 11 bases between. Germline lookup yields CDR1 SGHTA and CDR2 FQGNSA. The CDR3 DNA follows: TGTGCCAGCAGCTTAATGGGACGTGGGAACACCGGGGAGCTGTTTTTT. It yields the protein CASSLMGRGNTGELFF.

In its sample, this clonotype was seen many times. This chain joins TRBV7-2 and TRBJ2-5; TRBD1 is a possible D gene (5 bases). CDR3 size: 14 residues. Germline V gene data show CDR1 as SGHTA and CDR2 as FQGNSA. Deletions cut 6 bases from V and 4 bases from J, with 15 bases between. The CDR3 reads CASRVDSLSETQYF. CDR3 nucleotide sequence: TGTGCCAGCAGAGTAGACAGTTTATCAGAGACCCAGTACTTC.

This clonotype was seen more than once but under ten times. The chain couples TRBV25-1 to TRBJ1-1; possibly TRBD1 for D (5 bases). From germline, CDR1 is MGHDK and CDR2 SYGVNS. Trimming left V 3 bases short and J 1 base short, with 12 bases between. The CDR3 is 15 amino acids. CDR3 amino acids: CASSDWDLKNTEAFF. The CDR3, as DNA: TGTGCCAGCAGTGATTGGGACCTTAAGAACACTGAAGCTTTCTTT.

The V gene is TRBV12-3 or TRBV12-4, the J gene TRBJ2-3; the D gene is possibly TRBD2 (6 bases). Trimming cost V 3 bases and J 5 bases, with 21 bases left between them. The CDR3 spans 17 residues. CDR3 residues: CASSLGTSGSLRDTQYF. The CDR3 DNA reads as TGTGCCAGCAGTTTGGGCACAAGCGGGTCGTTGCGAGATACGCAGTATTTT.

The CDR3 coding sequence is TGCAGTGCTAGAAGAGGACGCGGGACAGTTCTAAACATTCAGTACTTC. Protein product: CSARRGRGTVLNIQYF. This chain joins TRBV20-1 and TRBJ2-4, with a weak D call TRBD1 (7 bases). The V end was cut by 2 bases, the J end by 6 bases, with 20 bases between. Per germline, CDR1 DFQATT and CDR2 SNEGSKA (reference sequence). This CDR3 is 16 amino acids long.